Below are 29 T cell receptor beta chains sequenced from a single sample in a study of blood T cell repertoires in COVID-19. Here immunoSEQ multiplex PCR was the method, and the copy in TCRdb shows in-frame clones only, minus some. The repertoire holds some 97,000 clones, roughly 92% seen once, with over 2% in the top ten. Sequencing used peripheral blood. Source of these receptors: a man aged 45-60 years with active COVID-19.

This rearrangement joins TRBV19 to TRBJ1-2; 9 bases fit TRBD1. The CDR3 extends over 13 amino acids. CDR1 and CDR2 (germline): LNHDA, SQIVND (reference sequence). The trim removed 3 bases at V and 8 bases at J, leaving 4 bases unmatched. CDR3 sequence (DNA): TGTGCCAGTAGTATCGGACAGGGGCCCGGCTACACCTTC. Amino acids: CASSIGQGPGYTF.

This sequence joins TRBV27 and TRBJ2-5, with 7 bases aligning to TRBD2. Germline lookup yields CDR1 MNHEY and CDR2 SMNVEV (reference sequence). CDR3 length: 15 amino acids. V shed 2 bases and J 3 bases; nucleotides not matched to a gene: 6. The CDR3 reads CASSLVGRGKETQYF. In DNA, the CDR3 is TGTGCCAGCAGTTTAGTTGGGCGGGGGAAAGAGACCCAGTACTTC.

The gene calls are TRBV7-3 and TRBJ2-1; TRBD2 matches at 11 bases. The CDR3 is made up of 17 amino acids. Per germline, CDR1 SGHTA and CDR2 FQGTGA. J was trimmed by 3 bases and V by 5 bases; bases with no gene match: 9. Here the CDR3 DNA reads TGTGCCAGCAGCCATTATAGCGGGGGGGCCGGCTACAATGAGCAGTTCTTC. Translation gives CASSHYSGGAGYNEQFF.

The chain uses TRBV2 and TRBJ2-1; weak D call: TRBD2 (6 bases). Germline CDR1 is SNHLY and CDR2 is FYNNEI. The CDR3 contains 12 residues. The V end lost 10 bases, the J end lost 7 bases, and 14 bases lay between the germline ends. The CDR3 DNA is TGTGCCACCAGCCGGGAGCGGAATGAGCAGTTCTTC. Residues: CATSRERNEQFF.

This clone was observed a few times. V gene TRBV5-4 combines with J gene TRBJ2-1, with 9 bases aligning to TRBD2. Germline V gene sequence: CDR1 SGHNT, CDR2 YYREEE (reference sequence). The CDR3 consists of 17 residues. V was clipped by 4 bases and J by 6 bases; unmatched bases: 14. DNA for the CDR3: TGTGCCAGCAGCCCGGCCCCCCCTAGCGGGAACGCCAATGAGCAGTTCTTC. As protein: CASSPAPPSGNANEQFF.

The chain carries TRBV5-6 and TRBJ2-2; D ambiguous. The CDR3 runs to 16 residues. Trimming removed 4 bases at V and 0 bases at J, with 13 bases between. Germline loops: CDR1 SGHDT, CDR2 YYEEEE. CDR3 sequence: CASSVFLRSNTGELFF. The CDR3 nucleotides read TGTGCCAGCAGCGTCTTCCTGCGGTCGAACACCGGGGAGCTGTTTTTT. Full variable domain (remainder filled in from reference TRBV5-6 and TRBJ2-2): DAGVTQSPTHLIKTRGQQVTLRCSPKSGHDTVSWYQQALGQGPQFIFQYYEEEERQRGNFPDRFSGHQFPNYSSELNVNALLLGDSALYLCASSVFLRSNTGELFFGEGSRLTVL.

The V gene is TRBV9, the J gene TRBJ1-2, with 8 bases aligning to TRBD1. V lost 4 bases to trimming and J lost 4 bases; unmatched junction nucleotides: 6. This CDR3 spans 14 amino acids. CDR1 and CDR2 (germline): SGDLS, YYNGEE. The CDR3 sequence: CASSLGTGSYGYTF. CDR3 nucleotides: TGTGCCAGCAGCCTAGGGACAGGATCCTATGGCTACACCTTC.

This chain links TRBV19 with TRBJ1-1, with D unclear. The CDR3 loop spans 12 amino acids. Per germline, CDR1 LNHDA and CDR2 SQIVND (reference sequence). Between the trimmed V and J ends, which lost 7 bases and 5 bases, there was a span of 11 bases. CDR3 sequence (DNA): TGTGCCAGTAACACGGGGAGGACTGAAGCTTTCTTT. Translation gives CASNTGRTEAFF.

V is TRBV5-1 and J is TRBJ2-2; D not certain. Germline V gene lookup returns CDR1 SGHRS and CDR2 YFSETQ. This CDR3 comprises 14 residues. V was cut by 4 bases and J by 3 bases, with 10 bases left in between. CDR3 DNA sequence: TGCGCCAGCAGCGCGTCGGCGGACACCGGGGAGCTGTTTTTT. Its translation: CASSASADTGELFF.

The chain carries TRBV27 and TRBJ2-6; no definite D call. The CDR3 runs 13 residues. Germline V gives CDR1 MNHEY, CDR2 SMNVEV (reference sequence). Trimming took off 8 bases at V and 0 bases at J, with 5 bases between the two ends. CDR3 nucleotide sequence: TGTGCCAGCTGTCTCTCTGGGGCCAACGTCCTGACTTTC. It translates to CASCLSGANVLTF.

The chain employs TRBV19 and TRBJ2-3, with 8 bases matching TRBD2. Germline values: CDR1 LNHDA, CDR2 SQIVND (reference sequence). This CDR3 spans 17 amino acids. V lost 10 bases to trimming and J lost 1 base; unmatched junction nucleotides: 16. The CDR3 coding sequence is TGTGCCATCCAAAGGCGAGCGGGGGCGCCCGGCACAGATACGCAGTATTTT. The encoded protein is CAIQRRAGAPGTDTQYF.

The V and J genes are TRBV6-4 and TRBJ2-7; the D is unclear. Trimming shortened V by 4 bases and J by 2 bases, and 3 bases separated the two germline ends. CDR1 and CDR2 from the germline V gene are MRHNA and SNTAGT. The CDR3 totals 11 residues. CDR3 protein: CASSAAYEQYF. In DNA form, the CDR3 reads TGTGCCAGCAGTGCCGCCTACGAGCAGTACTTC.

This chain joins TRBV19 and TRBJ1-2; a possible D gene is TRBD1 (5 bases). The CDR3 runs to 12 residues. V dropped 7 bases and J dropped 3 bases, with 9 bases sitting between them. Per the germline V gene, CDR1 is LNHDA and CDR2 is SQIVND (reference sequence). CDR3 sequence reads: CASKGTDYGYTF. The CDR3, as DNA: TGTGCCAGTAAAGGGACTGACTATGGCTACACCTTC.

This chain connects TRBV5-1 to TRBJ1-1; possible D gene TRBD1, 6 bases. The germline V gene has CDR1 SGHRS and CDR2 YFSETQ. There are 15 residues in the CDR3. Trimming cost V 4 bases and J 5 bases, with 18 bases left between them. CDR3 amino acids: CASSLQGAEGTEAFF. CDR3 in DNA: TGCGCCAGCAGCCTACAGGGCGCCGAGGGAACTGAAGCTTTCTTT. Complete variable domain (other parts from reference TRBV5-1 and TRBJ1-1): KAGVTQTPRYLIKTRGQQVTLSCSPISGHRSVSWYQQTPGQGLQFLFEYFSETQRNKGNFPGRFSGRQFSNSRSEMNVSTLELGDSALYLCASSLQGAEGTEAFFGQGTRLTVV.

The chain uses TRBV6-5 and TRBJ2-5, with D maybe TRBD2 (6 bases). The germline CDR1 and CDR2 sequences are MNHEY and SVGAGI. The CDR3 extends over 13 amino acids. Trimming left V 6 bases short and J 4 bases short, with 12 bases between. The CDR3 here is CASSDWGGETQYF. CDR3 nucleotides: TGTGCCAGCAGCGACTGGGGAGGAGAGACCCAGTACTTC.

The chain carries TRBV24-1 and TRBJ2-2; D is undetermined. The germline CDR1 and CDR2 sequences are KGHDR and SFDVKD. Trimming took 2 bases from V and 6 from J, leaving 6 bases between them. This CDR3 comprises 13 residues. DNA for the CDR3: TGTGCCACCAGTGATTCCCCCTCCGGGGAGCTGTTTTTT. This gives the protein CATSDSPSGELFF.

This clone was recorded only once. The chain employs TRBV12-5 and TRBJ2-5, with D maybe TRBD1 (5 bases). Germline CDR1 is LGHNT and CDR2 is FRNRAP. Trimming left V 1 base short and J 0 bases short, with 9 bases between. The CDR3 runs to 15 residues. The CDR3 DNA sequence: TGTGCTAGTGGTTTGGCCCCGACAGACCAAGAGACCCAGTACTTC. This gives the protein CASGLAPTDQETQYF.

The rearrangement joins TRBV5-1 to TRBJ1-1; a weak D match, TRBD1 (5 bases). This CDR3 comprises 14 residues. V was trimmed by 4 bases and J by 3 bases, leaving 13 bases between them. The germline V gene encodes CDR1 SGHRS and CDR2 YFSETQ. The DNA of the CDR3 is TGCGCCAGCAGCGCCTTGACAGAAGACACTGAAGCTTTCTTT. Translated: CASSALTEDTEAFF.

In this sample, this clone turned up a few times. CDR3 in DNA: TGTGCCAGCAGCCAAGCTGAGGGTTCACCCCTCCACTTT. Translated: CASSQAEGSPLHF. The chain has TRBV3-1 (or the pseudogene TRBV3-2) and TRBJ1-6; D remains ambiguous. There are 13 residues in the CDR3. V was clipped by 1 base and J by 9 bases, with 7 bases between them. The V gene's germline CDR1 is LGHDT and CDR2 YNNKEL (reference sequence).

The rearrangement uses TRBV30 and TRBJ2-6; possibly TRBD1 for D (6 bases). V was cut by 4 bases and J by 4 bases, with 20 bases left in between. The CDR3 has 17 residues. Germline loops: CDR1 GTSNPN, CDR2 SVGIG (reference sequence). The DNA for the CDR3 is TGTGCCTGGAATACACAGGGATTCCTTACCGGGGCCAACGTCCTGACTTTC. Translated, it gives CAWNTQGFLTGANVLTF. Complete variable domain (other parts from reference TRBV30 and TRBJ2-6): SQTIHQWPATLVQPVGSPLSLECTVEGTSNPNLYWYRQAAGRGLQLLFYSVGIGQISSEVPQNLSASRPQDRQFILSSKKLLLSDSGFYLCAWNTQGFLTGANVLTFGAGSRLTVL.

On this clone itself: This sample includes further DNA sequences coding for the same CDR3. The CDR3 loop reads CASSRGGSSYNEQFF. The CDR3 DNA follows: TGTGCCAGCAGCCGCGGGGGGAGCTCCTACAATGAGCAGTTCTTC. The rearrangement links TRBV7-2 to TRBJ2-1; TRBD2 agrees at 8 bases. The CDR3 contains 15 residues. V trimming: 5 bases; J trimming: 0 bases; junction bases outside the gene matches: 3. The germline V gene encodes CDR1 SGHTA and CDR2 FQGNSA.

The chain links TRBV2 to TRBJ1-1; D remains ambiguous. Trimming removed 8 bases from V and 5 bases from J, with 15 bases in between. Germline values: CDR1 SNHLY, CDR2 FYNNEI. The CDR3 totals 13 residues. This chain's CDR3 is CASRLEARTEAFF. CDR3 coding DNA: TGTGCCAGCCGATTGGAGGCACGGACTGAAGCTTTCTTT.

V usage is TRBV7-2 and J usage is TRBJ2-3; TRBD2 matches at 13 bases. Trimming took 5 bases from V and 8 from J; bases not matched to a gene: 7. Germline CDR1 is SGHTA and CDR2 is FQGNSA. This CDR3 is 15 amino acids long. CDR3 sequence (DNA): TGTGCCAGCAGCCCTCGACTAGCGGGAGGTGGTACGCAGTATTTT. This encodes CASSPRLAGGGTQYF.

The CDR3 sequence is CASSSTGSYGYTF. CDR3 sequence (DNA): TGTGCCAGCAGTTCGACAGGGTCCTATGGCTACACCTTC. The V and J genes are TRBV6-5 and TRBJ1-2; TRBD1 agrees at 7 bases. Germline-derived CDR1 and CDR2 are MNHEY and SVGAGI. This CDR3 is built from 13 residues. Losses at the gene ends were 4 bases for V and 4 bases for J; bases not matched to a gene: 3.

The V gene is TRBV10-3, the J gene TRBJ2-5, with a possible D match to TRBD1 (7 bases). The CDR3 spans 14 residues. V gave up 4 bases and J gave up 3 bases, with 12 bases separating them. CDR1 is ENHRY, CDR2 SYGVKD, per germline. The CDR3 protein is CAISGGTVEETQYF. Here the CDR3 DNA reads TGTGCCATCAGTGGCGGGACAGTCGAAGAGACCCAGTACTTC.

V is TRBV7-9 and J is TRBJ2-3; tentatively, D is TRBD1 (5 bases). CDR1 is SEHNR and CDR2 is FQNEAQ in the germline V gene (reference sequence). The length of the CDR3 is 14 residues. V gave up 4 bases and J gave up 0 bases, with 8 bases separating them. The CDR3 is CASSSTGSTDTQYF. The CDR3 DNA sequence: TGTGCCAGCAGCTCAACAGGCAGCACAGATACGCAGTATTTT.

This chain uses TRBV14 with TRBJ2-1; D is undetermined. The germline V gene has CDR1 SGHDN and CDR2 FVKESK. This CDR3 contains 11 residues. Trimming pared 1 base from V and 8 bases from J, leaving 3 bases between. CDR3 loop: CASSQAYEQFF. The CDR3 nucleotides read TGTGCCAGCAGCCAAGCCTATGAGCAGTTCTTC.

The rearrangement links TRBV10-1 to TRBJ2-1, with TRBD2 matching over 8 bases. V trimming: 3 bases; J trimming: 0 bases; junction bases outside the gene matches: 7. Germline CDR1 reads WNHNN; CDR2 reads SYGVQD (reference sequence). This CDR3 comprises 17 residues. The CDR3 DNA is TGCGCCAGCAGTGACACAGCAAGCGGGGGCTCCTACAATGAGCAGTTCTTC. It translates to CASSDTASGGSYNEQFF.

This chain connects TRBV2 to TRBJ2-4; 11 nucleotides line up with TRBD2. V shed 3 bases, J shed 4 bases, and the junction held 5 bases outside the gene matches. The CDR3 consists of 16 residues. The germline V gene has CDR1 SNHLY and CDR2 FYNNEI. Written as DNA, the CDR3 is TGTGCCAGCAGTGATGTAGCGGGGGGGTTAAAAAACATTCAGTACTTC. It yields the protein CASSDVAGGLKNIQYF.